Sequencing of this T cell receptor (beta chain) was carried out in a study of shared clonotypes between healthy human individuals. Study-level findings and limits: Shared clonotypes across all four donors exceeded non-shared ones in generation probability.

Deep-level assay runs were performed. Each sorted subset replicate got 200 ng genomic DNA, tens of thousands of genomes. Per the original data handling: As immunoSEQ supplied junction-only sequences (without quality scores), filtering differed. TCRdb's copy holds only in-frame clones and misses some; the assay was immunoSEQ multiplex PCR. V and J calls plus clone size are reproduced from that table; the DNA served to infer D and trimming. The table shows about 1.1 million clones, with around 82% occurring only once. The CDR3 covers 11 residues. This clone was counted once. The antigen is undetermined. The receptor was derived from a man aged 18 to 30 in good health. Some clones in this sample may be carry-over from other donors' samples. This chain links TRBV12-1 with TRBJ2-7. TRBV12-1 is a known pseudogene. The sample taken for sequencing was memory CD4+ T cells from PBMCs. Sample subset: CD45RA-negative fraction. In DNA, the CDR3 is TGTGCCAGCAGCCTCCGCCTCGAGCAGTACTTC. This encodes CASSLRLEQYF.